Listed below are T cell receptor beta chains from one sample, sequenced in a study of identical twins. TCRdb called the 5' RACE reads again in MiXCR, with one record for every CDR3 protein. Of about 920,000 distinct CDR3 sequences detected, approximately 13% appear once; the ten largest clones hold under 2%. These data were likewise used in another study, on yellow fever vaccine responses in identical twins.

The sample taken for sequencing was PBMCs. All receptors derive from a woman in her late teens or twenties in good health. Each CDR3 is given with its conserved first and last residue. Each record gives: J gene, V gene, D gene, clone size, CDR3 protein, CDR3 DNA. A D gene is named only where the DNA matches it firmly. Only some rows state a clone size, as once, few, many or a class for expanded clones.

TRBJ2-3	TRBV7-3	.	.	CASGLMGDTQYF	TGTGCCAGCGGACTCATGGGAGATACGCAGTATTTT
TRBJ2-2	TRBV3-1	TRBD1	.	CASSQRTGSGTGELFF	TGTGCCAGCAGCCAACGGACAGGGTCGGGCACCGGGGAGCTGTTTTTT
TRBJ2-7	TRBV2	.	.	CASGIQSSYEQYF	TGTGCCAGCGGGATACAAAGCTCCTACGAGCAGTACTTC
TRBJ1-4	TRBV5-1	.	few	CASSLGRGPTNEKLFF	TGCGCCAGCAGCTTGGGACGCGGACCAACTAATGAAAAACTGTTTTTT
TRBJ2-7	TRBV28	.	.	CASSQTGWEQYF	TGTGCCAGCAGTCAGACAGGTTGGGAGCAGTACTTC
TRBJ1-3	TRBV4-1	.	.	CASSQGRAGRSGNTIYF	TGCGCCAGCAGCCAGGGAAGAGCAGGTCGCTCTGGAAACACCATATATTTT
TRBJ1-1	TRBV7-9	.	.	CASSLFHQGGGPEAFF	TGTGCCAGCAGCTTATTCCATCAGGGCGGCGGGCCTGAAGCTTTCTTT
TRBJ1-6	TRBV20-1	TRBD1	few	CSAREQGAGNSPLHF	TGCAGTGCTAGGGAGCAGGGGGCTGGGAATTCACCCCTCCACTTT
TRBJ2-2	TRBV28	.	.	CASGLAAPNTGELFF	TGTGCCAGCGGGTTAGCGGCCCCGAACACCGGGGAGCTGTTTTTT
TRBJ1-1	TRBV20-1	.	.	CSAGRGEGTEAFF	TGCAGTGCTGGGAGGGGTGAGGGCACTGAAGCTTTCTTT
TRBJ1-1	TRBV4-1	.	.	CASSQAPVGHTEAFF	TGCGCCAGCAGCCAAGCTCCCGTTGGGCACACTGAAGCTTTCTTT
TRBJ1-6	TRBV7-8	.	.	CASSTDTGPGAPLHF	TGTGCCAGCAGCACGGATACAGGGCCGGGAGCACCCCTCCACTTT
TRBJ1-1	TRBV10-3	.	few	CAISEPPTEAFF	TGTGCCATCAGTGAACCACCGACTGAAGCTTTCTTT
TRBJ2-7	TRBV5-6	.	few	CASSPGGAVISSHEQYF	TGTGCCAGCAGCCCAGGAGGGGCAGTGATTTCATCCCACGAGCAGTACTTC
TRBJ1-6	TRBV14	.	.	CASSQATRSPLHF	TGTGCCAGCAGCCAAGCAACGAGGTCACCCCTCCACTTT
TRBJ2-7	TRBV19	TRBD2	few	CASSMAYGGRAYSYEQYF	TGTGCCAGTAGTATGGCTTATGGCGGGAGGGCCTACTCCTACGAGCAGTACTTC
TRBJ1-1	TRBV29-1	.	.	CSVVASRDTEAFF	TGCAGCGTTGTTGCCTCGAGGGACACTGAAGCTTTCTTT
TRBJ1-3	TRBV12-3/TRBV12-4	.	many	CASSQEETGNTIYF	TGTGCCAGCAGCCAAGAAGAAACTGGAAACACCATATATTTT
TRBJ2-1	TRBV20-1	TRBD2	.	CSARRVGGNEQFF	TGCAGTGCTAGACGTGTGGGGGGGAATGAGCAGTTCTTC
TRBJ1-1	TRBV28	.	many	CASRQTAEAFF	TGTGCCAGCAGACAAACAGCTGAAGCTTTCTTT
TRBJ2-1	TRBV7-6	.	few	CASSLVGYPGDNEQFF	TGTGCCAGCAGCCTCGTCGGGTACCCTGGGGACAATGAGCAGTTCTTC
TRBJ2-3	TRBV6-1	TRBD2	few	CASSRLPAGGTDTQYF	TGTGCCAGCAGCAGGCTACCCGCGGGGGGCACAGATACGCAGTATTTT
TRBJ1-1	TRBV29-1	.	.	CSVEIPTYTEAFF	TGCAGCGTTGAAATCCCCACCTACACTGAAGCTTTCTTT
TRBJ1-1	TRBV12-3/TRBV12-4	.	many	CASSPRGVGLAFF	TGTGCCAGCAGTCCGAGGGGGGTAGGCTTAGCTTTCTTT
TRBJ2-1	TRBV11-2	TRBD2	few	CASSVRLAGIHNEQFF	TGTGCCAGCAGCGTTCGACTAGCGGGAATCCACAATGAGCAGTTCTTC
TRBJ2-7	TRBV29-1	.	.	CSVARGVLSYEQYF	TGCAGCGTAGCGAGGGGGGTTCTCTCCTACGAGCAGTACTTC
TRBJ1-2	TRBV12-3/TRBV12-4	.	few	CASSLGTAKHYGYTF	TGTGCCAGCAGTTTAGGGACAGCGAAGCACTATGGCTACACCTTC
TRBJ1-1	TRBV12-3/TRBV12-4	.	few	CASSLDWGRTEAFF	TGTGCCAGCAGTTTGGATTGGGGAAGAACTGAAGCTTTCTTT
TRBJ1-1	TRBV7-9	.	.	CASSLGDQTNTEAFF	TGTGCCAGCAGCTTAGGAGATCAGACGAACACTGAAGCTTTCTTT
TRBJ1-1	TRBV5-1	TRBD1	.	CASSFGDRATEAFF	TGCGCCAGCAGCTTCGGGGACAGGGCCACTGAAGCTTTCTTT
TRBJ2-5	TRBV2	TRBD2	few	CASSERERQETQYF	TGTGCCAGCAGTGAGCGGGAGCGTCAAGAGACCCAGTACTTC
TRBJ1-5	TRBV10-3	TRBD1	.	CASDRGTGAGQPQHF	TGTGCCAGCGACCGCGGGACAGGGGCAGGTCAGCCCCAGCATTTT
TRBJ2-3	TRBV20-1	TRBD2	many	CSASWTSGSTDTQYF	TGCAGTGCTAGTTGGACTAGCGGTAGCACAGATACGCAGTATTTT
TRBJ1-3	TRBV4-2	.	.	CASSQDGGLWGNTIYF	TGTGCCAGCAGCCAAGATGGCGGGTTGTGGGGAAACACCATATATTTT
TRBJ2-5	TRBV7-9	.	.	CASSLGLGGQETQYF	TGTGCCAGCAGCTTAGGGTTGGGAGGCCAAGAGACCCAGTACTTC
TRBJ2-1	TRBV20-1	TRBD2	.	CSARELAGVGNEQFF	TGCAGTGCTAGAGAACTAGCGGGAGTTGGGAATGAGCAGTTCTTC
TRBJ1-5	TRBV4-1	.	.	CASSQDTGGNQPQHF	TGCGCCAGCAGCCAAGATACCGGAGGGAATCAGCCCCAGCATTTT
TRBJ2-3	TRBV5-1	.	.	CASSSLAQRYTDTQYF	TGCGCCAGCAGCAGTCTGGCCCAAAGGTACACAGATACGCAGTATTTT
TRBJ2-1	TRBV4-1	.	.	CASSQGFRDRYNEQFF	TGCGCCAGCAGCCAAGGTTTCCGGGATCGGTACAATGAGCAGTTCTTC
TRBJ2-2	TRBV4-2	.	few	CASSQRAEGTGELFF	TGTGCCAGCAGCCAGAGGGCGGAAGGTACCGGGGAGCTGTTTTTT
TRBJ2-7	TRBV5-1	.	.	CASSLQGWGPTYEQYF	TGCGCCAGCAGCCTCCAAGGGTGGGGCCCTACCTACGAGCAGTACTTC
TRBJ1-1	TRBV28	.	many	CASSSYTEAFF	TGTGCCAGCAGTTCCTACACTGAAGCTTTCTTT
TRBJ2-2	TRBV5-5	TRBD2	.	CASIWGGTGELFF	TGTGCCAGCATCTGGGGGGGCACCGGGGAGCTGTTTTTT
TRBJ2-7	TRBV6-2/TRBV6-3	.	few	CASSYPLDTYEQYF	TGTGCCAGCAGTTATCCGCTCGACACCTACGAGCAGTACTTC